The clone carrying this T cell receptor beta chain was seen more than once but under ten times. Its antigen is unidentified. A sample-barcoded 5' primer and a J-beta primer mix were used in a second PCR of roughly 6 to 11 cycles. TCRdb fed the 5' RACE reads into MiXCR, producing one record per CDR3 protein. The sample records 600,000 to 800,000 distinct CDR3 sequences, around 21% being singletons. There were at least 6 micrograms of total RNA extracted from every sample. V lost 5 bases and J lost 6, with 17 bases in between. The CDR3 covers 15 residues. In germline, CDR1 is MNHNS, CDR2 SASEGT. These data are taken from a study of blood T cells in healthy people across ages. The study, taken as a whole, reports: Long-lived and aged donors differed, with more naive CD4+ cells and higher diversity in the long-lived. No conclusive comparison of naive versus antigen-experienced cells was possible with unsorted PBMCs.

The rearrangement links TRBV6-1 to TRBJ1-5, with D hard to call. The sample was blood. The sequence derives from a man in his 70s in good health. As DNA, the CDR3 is TGTGCCAGCAGTCTTATAAGCCGGTTGGGTCAGCCCCAGCATTTT. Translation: CASSLISRLGQPQHF.